The 6 T cell receptor beta chains below come from one sample, sequenced in a study of blood T cell repertoires in COVID-19. Using immunoSEQ multiplex PCR, the repertoire was profiled, and TCRdb retains in-frame clones only, with some absent. The sample contains about 220,000 clones, under 90% of which appear only once. Sequencing was done on a sample of PBMCs or T cells enriched from blood (not recorded which). The receptor source for this set is a woman in her 40s who had been exposed to COVID-19.

The chain employs TRBV5-1 and TRBJ2-1; TRBD1 agrees at 7 bases. Trimming at V came to 3 bases and at J to 2 bases, leaving 2 bases not matched to a gene. CDR1 is SGHRS, CDR2 YFSETQ, per germline. The CDR3 runs to 14 residues. The CDR3 DNA is TGCGCCAGCAGCTCGGGACAGACCTACAATGAGCAGTTCTTC. Protein product: CASSSGQTYNEQFF. The full variable domain, completed using reference TRBV5-1 and TRBJ2-1, is KAGVTQTPRYLIKTRGQQVTLSCSPISGHRSVSWYQQTPGQGLQFLFEYFSETQRNKGNFPGRFSGRQFSNSRSEMNVSTLELGDSALYLCASSSGQTYNEQFFGPGTRLTVL.

The rearrangement uses TRBV20-1 and TRBJ2-6; the D is unclear. The CDR3 sequence is 14 residues long. Germline V gene data show CDR1 as DFQATT and CDR2 as SNEGSKA (reference sequence). V lost 3 bases and J 1 base, leaving 7 bases between the germline ends. The CDR3 protein is CSASPRSGANVLTF. The CDR3 DNA sequence: TGCAGTGCTAGTCCGCGATCTGGGGCCAACGTCCTGACTTTC.

V and J are TRBV5-1 and TRBJ1-1; D is perhaps TRBD1 (6 bases). Trimming took off 4 bases at V and 6 bases at J, with 16 bases between the two ends. CDR3 length equals 14 residues. The germline gives CDR1 SGHRS, CDR2 YFSETQ. CDR3 residues: CASSATPQGAEAFF. The CDR3 bases are TGCGCCAGCAGCGCGACCCCACAGGGCGCTGAAGCTTTCTTT.

The chain joins TRBV6-5 to TRBJ2-3; tentatively, D is TRBD1 (6 bases). Germline CDR1 and CDR2: MNHEY and SVGAGI. V gave up 2 bases and J gave up 4 bases, with 16 bases separating them. The CDR3 is 16 residues long. CDR3 DNA: TGTGCCAGCAGTTACAGAGCAAGCAGGGGATCAGATACGCAGTATTTT. This codes for CASSYRASRGSDTQYF.

This rearrangement joins TRBV7-8 to TRBJ2-1; TRBD2 matches at 8 bases. CDR3 length: 15 amino acids. V shed 0 bases and J 9 bases; nucleotides not matched to a gene: 7. The germline V gene encodes CDR1 SGHVS and CDR2 FQNEAQ. CDR3 nucleotides: TGTGCCAGCAGCTTAGCGGGCGGGGGGCCGGGTGAGCAGTTCTTC. It specifies CASSLAGGGPGEQFF.

J is TRBJ1-2 and V is TRBV4-1; D remains ambiguous. Per germline, CDR1 MGHRA and CDR2 YSYEKL. The CDR3 totals 17 residues. Trimming cost V 0 bases and J 2 bases, with 16 bases left between them. Here the CDR3 DNA reads TGCGCCAGCAGCCAAGATTGGCCCCTTGGGCAGAACTATGGCTACACCTTC. Translating gives CASSQDWPLGQNYGYTF.